The 11 T cell receptor beta chains below were found in one sample sequenced in a study of T-cell reconstitution after alpha-beta-depleted transplantation in children. The authors prepared the TCRbeta library with unique molecular identifiers. MiXCR, applied by TCRdb to the PCR reads, yields one record per CDR3 protein. The table lists 610,000 or so distinct CDR3 sequences, 27% of them singletons. The source material was PBMCs, sampled before TCRalphabeta/CD19-depleted stem cell transplant. The receptors stem from a boy younger than two with Wiskott-Aldrich syndrome, due to receive a stem cell transplant.

This clonotype appeared a few times. This chain links TRBV12-3 or TRBV12-4 with TRBJ2-7; TRBD1 is a possible D gene (7 bases). Trimming cost V 6 bases and J 3 bases, with 15 bases left between them. This CDR3 has 14 amino acids. CDR3 in amino acids: CASRGAQGGYEQYF. The CDR3 DNA is TGTGCCAGCAGGGGGGCCCAGGGGGGCTACGAGCAGTACTTC.

The chain employs TRBV5-1 and TRBJ2-1; D is undetermined. Trimming cost V 0 bases and J 4 bases, with 11 bases left between them. The CDR3 length is 15 residues. Germline-derived CDR1 and CDR2 are SGHRS and YFSETQ. The CDR3 bases are TGCGCCAGCAGCTTGGCTGAGTCAGGTTACAATGAGCAGTTCTTC. It translates to CASSLAESGYNEQFF.

The CDR3 sequence: CASSHGGEETQYF. The DNA of the CDR3 is TGTGCCAGCAGCCATGGAGGGGAAGAGACCCAGTACTTC. This chain joins TRBV7-2 and TRBJ2-5, with a weak D call TRBD2 (6 bases). In germline, CDR1 is SGHTA, CDR2 FQGNSA. Trimming shortened V by 5 bases and J by 3 bases, and 10 bases separated the two germline ends. The CDR3 totals 13 residues.

This clonotype has just a few counts. This chain joins TRBV5-4 and TRBJ2-7; TRBD1 agrees at 7 bases. The CDR3 loop spans 15 amino acids. The junction had 8 bases not matched to a gene; V was cut back by 2 bases and J by 3 bases. Germline lookup yields CDR1 SGHNT and CDR2 YYREEE (reference sequence). The CDR3 sequence is CASSLPGTENYEQYF. The DNA for the CDR3 is TGTGCCAGCAGCTTACCCGGGACAGAGAACTACGAGCAGTACTTC. Complete variable domain (other parts from reference TRBV5-4 and TRBJ2-7): ETGVTQSPTHLIKTRGQQVTLRCSSQSGHNTVSWYQQALGQGPQFIFQYYREEENGRGNFPPRFSGLQFPNYSSELNVNALELDDSALYLCASSLPGTENYEQYFGPGTRLTVT.

This clonotype has a handful of counts. This sequence joins TRBV7-9 and TRBJ2-7; the D call may be TRBD1 or TRBD2 (7 bases each). This CDR3 comprises 14 residues. V shed 5 bases and J shed 1 base, with 12 bases lying between them. Germline V gene lookup returns CDR1 SEHNR and CDR2 FQNEAQ (reference sequence). This CDR3 reads CASSPAGQSYEQYF. The CDR3 region has the DNA TGTGCCAGCAGCCCAGCGGGACAGTCCTACGAGCAGTACTTC.

This clonotype was picked up a small number of times. The rearrangement links TRBV20-1 to TRBJ2-3; D is perhaps TRBD2 (6 bases). The germline V and J ends were trimmed by 0 bases and 1 base, with 11 bases remaining between them. The CDR3 is 15 residues long. The germline gives CDR1 DFQATT, CDR2 SNEGSKA (reference sequence). The CDR3 sequence: CSARDASSGTDTQYF. DNA for the CDR3: TGCAGTGCTAGAGATGCATCTAGCGGCACAGATACGCAGTATTTT.

This clonotype appeared a few times. The V and J genes are TRBV5-5 and TRBJ2-2, with 14 bases that match TRBD2. Germline CDR1 SGHKS, CDR2 YYEKEE (reference sequence). The V gene end was trimmed by 1 base and the J gene end by 6 bases; junction bases not matched to a gene: 5. The length of the CDR3 is 17 residues. Here the CDR3 DNA reads TGTGCCAGCAGCTTGCAAGGGACTAGCGGGAGTTCCGGGGAGCTGTTTTTT. It translates to CASSLQGTSGSSGELFF.

This clonotype was counted between two and nine times. The J gene is TRBJ2-1, the V gene TRBV29-1, with TRBD2 matching 9 bases. Germline CDR1 and CDR2: SQVTM and ANQGSEA. The V and J ends lost 0 bases and 9 bases, in that order; junction bases with no gene match: 12. CDR3 size: 16 residues. CDR3 DNA: TGCAGCGTTGAAGAGGCTCTAGCGGGGCCCCGGGGTGAGCAGTTCTTC. Residues: CSVEEALAGPRGEQFF.

DNA of the CDR3: TGCAGTGCAAGACTAGCGGGCCCCTTGGCCCAGTACTTC. Its protein product is CSARLAGPLAQYF. The chain combines TRBV20-1 with TRBJ2-5; 10 nucleotides align to TRBD2. V was clipped by 6 bases and J by 9 bases; unmatched bases: 10. Germline V CDR1 and CDR2: DFQATT, SNEGSKA (reference sequence). The CDR3 totals 13 residues.

The chain uses TRBV2 and TRBJ2-1; possible D gene TRBD2, 5 bases. Trimming removed 5 bases from V and 2 bases from J, with 13 bases in between. The CDR3 loop spans 15 amino acids. Germline V lookup: CDR1 SNHLY, CDR2 FYNNEI. CDR3 sequence reads: CASSPTRRTYNEQFF. The CDR3 DNA follows: TGTGCCAGCAGTCCTACTAGGAGGACCTACAATGAGCAGTTCTTC. Filled out from reference TRBV2 and TRBJ2-1, the complete variable domain reads EPEVTQTPSHQVTQMGQEVILRCVPISNHLYFYWYRQILGQKVEFLVSFYNNEISEKSEIFDDQFSVERPDGSNFTLKIRSTKLEDSAMYFCASSPTRRTYNEQFFGPGTRLTVL.

The gene calls are TRBV5-1 and TRBJ1-1; D may be TRBD1 (5 bases). Germline V gives CDR1 SGHRS, CDR2 YFSETQ. Trimming cost V 2 bases and J 1 base, with 18 bases left between them. The length of the CDR3 is 17 residues. CDR3 nucleotides: TGCGCCAGCAGCTTCCTAGGACACACCCGCCCGAACACTGAAGCTTTCTTT. This encodes CASSFLGHTRPNTEAFF. The whole variable domain, remainder taken from reference TRBV5-1 and TRBJ1-1, is KAGVTQTPRYLIKTRGQQVTLSCSPISGHRSVSWYQQTPGQGLQFLFEYFSETQRNKGNFPGRFSGRQFSNSRSEMNVSTLELGDSALYLCASSFLGHTRPNTEAFFGQGTRLTVV.